A selection of T cell receptor beta chains follows, all from one sample in a study of glioma-infiltrating T cells. TCRdb called the multiplex PCR reads again in MiXCR, with one record for every CDR3 protein. The sample includes approximately 110,000 distinct CDR3 sequences, 25% seen only once; the top ten take under 45%. Sequenced input: glioma tissue, nonneoplastic brain tissue, or PBMCs (not recorded which). These receptors were collected from a human donor with low-grade glioma or glioblastoma, undergoing nonglioma brain surgery, or in good health (not recorded which). CDR3s include the opening cysteine and the closing phenylalanine or tryptophan. Fields, in order: D gene, V gene, J gene, clone size, CDR3 protein, CDR3 DNA. A D gene is named only where the DNA matches it firmly. Clone sizes are given selectively: once, few, many, or a class where the clone is expanded.

.	TRBV12-3/TRBV12-4	TRBJ2-7	.	CASSSGGIRGSEQYF	TGTGCCAGCAGTTCAGGGGGGATCAGAGGCTCCGAGCAGTACTTC
.	TRBV7-9	TRBJ2-5	.	CVSSPKQTQETQYF	TGTGTTAGCAGCCCCAAACAGACCCAAGAGACCCAGTACTTC
.	TRBV15	TRBJ1-2	many	CATSESRFRGNYGYTF	TGTGCCACCAGCGAGAGCAGGTTCAGGGGAAACTATGGCTACACCTTC
TRBD2	TRBV2	TRBJ2-1	many	CASRGGLAGVNEQFF	TGTGCCAGCAGAGGCGGACTAGCGGGAGTTAATGAGCAGTTCTTC
TRBD1	TRBV7-2	TRBJ2-3	many	CASSMRTGAGTDTQYF	TGTGCCAGCAGCATGAGGACAGGGGCCGGCACAGATACGCAGTATTTT
.	TRBV29-1	TRBJ2-3	once	CIVVLIRITDTQYF	TGCATCGTTGTCCTAATACGGATCACAGATACGCAGTATTTT
TRBD2	TRBV20-1	TRBJ2-1	.	CSARSPPSSGSLNEQFF	TGCAGTGCTAGATCCCCCCCCTCTAGCGGGAGTCTAAATGAGCAGTTCTTC
.	TRBV7-9	TRBJ2-7	many	CASSLYPVYEQYF	TGTGCCAGCAGCTTATATCCAGTGTACGAGCAGTACTTC
.	TRBV3-1	TRBJ1-5	many	CASSQGGVGQPQHF	TGTGCCAGCAGCCAGGGGGGGGTTGGTCAGCCCCAGCATTTT
TRBD1	TRBV6-5	TRBJ2-3	.	CASSTCGTGSTDTHYF	TGTGCCAGCAGTACTTGCGGGACAGGGAGCACAGATACGCACTATTTT
.	TRBV18	TRBJ2-3	few	CASSPGPYRPETQYF	TGTGCCAGCTCACCGGGCCCCTACCGGCCGGAGACGCAGTATTTT
TRBD1	TRBV2	TRBJ1-5	many	CASSRDRAGQPQHF	TGTGCCAGCAGTCGGGACAGGGCAGGACAGCCCCAGCATTTT
TRBD2	TRBV7-3	TRBJ2-1	many	CASSSTSGFYNEQFF	TGTGCCAGCAGCTCGACTAGCGGGTTTTACAATGAGCAGTTCTTC
.	TRBV4-1	TRBJ1-2	many	CASSASTGTTNYGYTF	TGCGCCAGCAGCGCCTCTACCGGGACGACAAACTATGGCTACACCTTC
TRBD1	TRBV7-8	TRBJ1-5	many	CASSPWTGDTGPQHF	TGTGCCAGCAGCCCTTGGACAGGGGACACGGGACCCCAGCATTTT
.	TRBV7-9	TRBJ2-2	.	CASKGQTNTGELFF	TGTGCCAGCAAAGGACAGACGAACACCGGGGAGCTGTTTTTT
.	TRBV28	TRBJ2-7	many	CASSLIGPNEQYF	TGTGCCAGCAGTTTGATAGGCCCCAACGAGCAGTACTTC
TRBD1	TRBV24-1	TRBJ2-5	many	CATSGDRDSKETQYF	TGTGCCACCAGTGGGGACCGGGACAGTAAAGAGACCCAGTACTTC
.	TRBV9	TRBJ1-1	.	CASSVDPRNTEAFF	TGTGCCAGCAGCGTAGATCCGAGGAACACTGAAGCTTTCTTT
TRBD2	TRBV20-1	TRBJ2-7	.	CSARVRVRTSGYEQYF	TGCAGTGCTAGAGTTAGGGTCCGGACTAGCGGCTACGAGCAGTACTTC
.	TRBV12-3/TRBV12-4	TRBJ2-1	many	CASSLGTNEQFF	TGTGCCAGCAGTTTGGGAACGAATGAGCAGTTCTTC
TRBD2	TRBV4-3	TRBJ2-7	many	CASSPRTSGPLNEQYF	TGCGCCAGCAGCCCCCGGACTAGCGGGCCTTTGAACGAGCAGTACTTC
.	TRBV7-9	TRBJ1-1	few	CASSSRTGKAFF	TGTGCCAGCAGCTCCCGGACGGGGAAGGCTTTCTTT
TRBD1	TRBV6-1	TRBJ2-7	many	CASSETQGASYEQYF	TGTGCCAGCAGTGAGACACAGGGGGCTTCCTACGAGCAGTACTTC
.	TRBV7-8	TRBJ1-5	many	CASSAGQPAYQPQHF	TGTGCCAGCAGCGCCGGACAGCCGGCGTATCAGCCCCAGCATTTT
.	TRBV27	TRBJ2-1	many	CASSFISYNEQFF	TGTGCCAGCAGTTTTATCTCCTACAATGAGCAGTTCTTC